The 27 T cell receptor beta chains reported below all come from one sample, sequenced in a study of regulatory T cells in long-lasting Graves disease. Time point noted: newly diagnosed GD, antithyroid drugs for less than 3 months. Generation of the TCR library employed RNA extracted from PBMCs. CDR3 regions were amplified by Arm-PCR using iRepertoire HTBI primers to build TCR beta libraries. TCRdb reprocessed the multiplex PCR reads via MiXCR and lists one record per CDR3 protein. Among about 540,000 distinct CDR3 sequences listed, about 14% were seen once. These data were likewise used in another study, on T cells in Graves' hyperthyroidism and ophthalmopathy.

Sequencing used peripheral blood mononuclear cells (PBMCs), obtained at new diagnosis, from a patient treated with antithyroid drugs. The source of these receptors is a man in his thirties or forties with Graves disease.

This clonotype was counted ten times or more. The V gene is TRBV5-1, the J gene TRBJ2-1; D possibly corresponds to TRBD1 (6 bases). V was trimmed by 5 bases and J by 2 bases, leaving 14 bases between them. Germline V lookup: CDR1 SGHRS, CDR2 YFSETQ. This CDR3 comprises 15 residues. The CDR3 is CASRTGQATYNEQFF. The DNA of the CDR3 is TGCGCCAGCAGAACAGGGCAAGCTACCTACAATGAGCAGTTCTTC.

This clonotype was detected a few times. The CDR3 region is CASRGLAGPDTQHF. The CDR3 nucleotides are TGCGCCAGCAGGGGGCTAGCGGGACCAGATACGCAGCATTTT. This chain uses TRBV5-1 with TRBJ2-3; D may be TRBD1 (5 bases). The J call may not be correct, given that the DNA end is closer to TRBJ1-5. Germline V gene sequence: CDR1 SGHRS, CDR2 YFSETQ. This CDR3 region has 14 residues.

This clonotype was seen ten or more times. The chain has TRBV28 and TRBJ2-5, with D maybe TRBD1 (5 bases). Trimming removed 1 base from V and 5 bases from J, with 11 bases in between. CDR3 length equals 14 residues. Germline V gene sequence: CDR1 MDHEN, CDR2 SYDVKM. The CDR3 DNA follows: TGTGCCAGCAGTTTATTCTCCAGGGCGGAGACCCAGTACTTC. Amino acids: CASSLFSRAETQYF.

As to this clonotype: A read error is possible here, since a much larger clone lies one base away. This chain's CDR3 is CASSHQGDNEQYF. The DNA for the CDR3 is TGTGCCAGCAGCCACCAGGGGGACAATGAGCAGTACTTC. The chain is built from TRBV7-9 and TRBJ2-7, with TRBD1 identical over 7 bases. V was pared by 5 bases and J by 7 bases, with 8 bases of the junction left unmatched. This CDR3 spans 13 amino acids. Germline V lookup: CDR1 SEHNR, CDR2 FQNEAQ (reference sequence).

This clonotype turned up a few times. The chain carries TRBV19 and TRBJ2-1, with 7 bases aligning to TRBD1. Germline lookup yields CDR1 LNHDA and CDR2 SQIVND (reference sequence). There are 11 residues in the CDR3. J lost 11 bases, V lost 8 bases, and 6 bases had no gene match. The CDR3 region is CASGRDSQQFF. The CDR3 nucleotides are TGTGCCAGTGGAAGGGACAGTCAGCAGTTCTTC.

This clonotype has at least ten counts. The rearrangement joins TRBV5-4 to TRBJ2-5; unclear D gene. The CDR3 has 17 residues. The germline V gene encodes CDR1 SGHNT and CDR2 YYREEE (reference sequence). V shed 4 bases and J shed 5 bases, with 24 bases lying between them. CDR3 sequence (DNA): TGTGCCAGCAGCCAAGACTGGCGCCCCCGAGCACGGGAGACCCAGTACTTC. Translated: CASSQDWRPRARETQYF.

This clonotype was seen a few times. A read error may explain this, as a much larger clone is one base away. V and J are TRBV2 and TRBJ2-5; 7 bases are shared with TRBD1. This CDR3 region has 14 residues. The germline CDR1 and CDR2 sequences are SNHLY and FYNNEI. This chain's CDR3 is CASRLQGSREAQYF. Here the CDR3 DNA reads TGTGCCAGCAGACTACAGGGGTCTCGAGAGGCCCAGTACTTC.

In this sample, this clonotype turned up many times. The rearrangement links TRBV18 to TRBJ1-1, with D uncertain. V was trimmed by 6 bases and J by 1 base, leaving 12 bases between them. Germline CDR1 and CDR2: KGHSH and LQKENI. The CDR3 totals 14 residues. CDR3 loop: CASSSRIPNTEAFF. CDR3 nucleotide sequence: TGTGCCAGCTCTTCCCGGATTCCGAACACTGAAGCTTTCTTT.

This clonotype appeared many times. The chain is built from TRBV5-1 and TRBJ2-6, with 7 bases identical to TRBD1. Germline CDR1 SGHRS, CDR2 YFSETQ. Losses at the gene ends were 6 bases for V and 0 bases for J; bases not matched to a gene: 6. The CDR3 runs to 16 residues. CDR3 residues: CASNSGGRSGANVLTF. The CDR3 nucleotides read TGCGCCAGCAATTCAGGGGGACGCTCTGGGGCCAACGTCCTGACTTTC.

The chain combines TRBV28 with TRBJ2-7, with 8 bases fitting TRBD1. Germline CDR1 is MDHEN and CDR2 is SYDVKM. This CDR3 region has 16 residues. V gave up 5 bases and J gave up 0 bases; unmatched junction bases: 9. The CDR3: CASSTSGQGTSYEQYF. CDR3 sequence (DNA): TGTGCCAGCAGTACCTCAGGACAGGGTACCTCCTACGAGCAGTACTTC.

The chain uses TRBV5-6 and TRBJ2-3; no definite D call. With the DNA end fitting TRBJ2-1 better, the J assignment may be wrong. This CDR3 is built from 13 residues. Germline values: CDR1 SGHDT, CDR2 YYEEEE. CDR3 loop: CASSPGRLNEQFF. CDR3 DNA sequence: TGTGCCAGCAGCCCAGGCAGGCTTAATGAGCAGTTCTTC.

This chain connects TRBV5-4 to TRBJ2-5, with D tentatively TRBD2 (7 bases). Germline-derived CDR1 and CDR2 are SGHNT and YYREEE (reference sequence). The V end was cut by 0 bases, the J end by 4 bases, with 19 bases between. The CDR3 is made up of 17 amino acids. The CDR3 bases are TGTGCCAGCAGCTTGGAGGAGGGAGGGGGTTTTGGAGAGACCCAGTACTTC. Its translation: CASSLEEGGGFGETQYF.

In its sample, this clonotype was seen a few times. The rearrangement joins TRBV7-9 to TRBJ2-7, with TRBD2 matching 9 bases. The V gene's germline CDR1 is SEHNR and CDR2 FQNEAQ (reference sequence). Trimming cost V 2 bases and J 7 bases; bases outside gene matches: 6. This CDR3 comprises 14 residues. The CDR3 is CASSLLATSGEQYF. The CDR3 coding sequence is TGTGCCAGCAGCTTATTAGCGACTAGCGGAGAGCAGTACTTC.

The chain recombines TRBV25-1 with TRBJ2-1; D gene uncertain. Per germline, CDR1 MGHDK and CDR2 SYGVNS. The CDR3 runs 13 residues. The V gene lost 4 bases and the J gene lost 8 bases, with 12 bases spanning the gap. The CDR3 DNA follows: TGTGCCAGCAGTGGGGAAGGGTGGGATGAGCAGTTCTTC. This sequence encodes CASSGEGWDEQFF.

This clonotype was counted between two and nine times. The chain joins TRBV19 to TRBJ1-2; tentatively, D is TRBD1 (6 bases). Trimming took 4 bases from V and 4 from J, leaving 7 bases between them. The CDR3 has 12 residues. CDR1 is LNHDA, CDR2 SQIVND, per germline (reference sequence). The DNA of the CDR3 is TGTGCCAGTAGTACCAGGGGCTATGGCTACACCTTC. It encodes CASSTRGYGYTF.

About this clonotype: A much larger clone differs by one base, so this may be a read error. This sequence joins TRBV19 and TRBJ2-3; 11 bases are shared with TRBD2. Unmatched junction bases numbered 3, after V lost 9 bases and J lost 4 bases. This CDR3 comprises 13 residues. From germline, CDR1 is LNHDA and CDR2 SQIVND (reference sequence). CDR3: CASTSGSADTQYF. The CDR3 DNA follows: TGTGCCAGCACTAGCGGGAGCGCAGATACGCAGTATTTT. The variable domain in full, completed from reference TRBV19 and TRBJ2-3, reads DGGITQSPKYLFRKEGQNVTLSCEQNLNHDAMYWYRQDPGQGLRLIYYSQIVNDFQKGDIAEGYSVSREKKESFPLTVTSAQKNPTAFYLCASTSGSADTQYFGPGTRLTVL.

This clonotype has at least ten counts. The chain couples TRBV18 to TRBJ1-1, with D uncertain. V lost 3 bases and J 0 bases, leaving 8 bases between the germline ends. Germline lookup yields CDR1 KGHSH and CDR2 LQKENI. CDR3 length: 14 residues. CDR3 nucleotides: TGTGCCAGCTCACCCCCAGGCATGAACACTGAAGCTTTCTTT. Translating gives CASSPPGMNTEAFF.

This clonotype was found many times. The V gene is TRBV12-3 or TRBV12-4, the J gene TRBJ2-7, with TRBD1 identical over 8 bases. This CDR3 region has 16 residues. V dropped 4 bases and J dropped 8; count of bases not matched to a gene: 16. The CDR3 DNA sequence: TGTGCCAGCAGTTGGGCCTCAGGGGGCTCGGGGGCACAGCAGTACTTC. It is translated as CASSWASGGSGAQQYF.

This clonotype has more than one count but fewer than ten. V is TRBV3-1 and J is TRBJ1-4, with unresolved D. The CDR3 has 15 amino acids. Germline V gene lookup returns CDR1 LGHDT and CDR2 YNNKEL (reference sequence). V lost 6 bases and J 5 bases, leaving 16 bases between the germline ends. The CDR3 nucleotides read TGTGCCAGCAGTGATCATGGTGAGGGCAATGAAAAACTGTTTTTT. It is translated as CASSDHGEGNEKLFF.

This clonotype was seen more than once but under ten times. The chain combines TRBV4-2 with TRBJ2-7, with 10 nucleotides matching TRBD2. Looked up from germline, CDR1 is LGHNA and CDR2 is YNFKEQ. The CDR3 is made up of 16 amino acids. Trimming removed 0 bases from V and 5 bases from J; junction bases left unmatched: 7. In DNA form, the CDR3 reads TGTGCCAGCAGCCAAGATCGAAGCGGGAGGGAACACGAGCAGTACTTC. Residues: CASSQDRSGREHEQYF.

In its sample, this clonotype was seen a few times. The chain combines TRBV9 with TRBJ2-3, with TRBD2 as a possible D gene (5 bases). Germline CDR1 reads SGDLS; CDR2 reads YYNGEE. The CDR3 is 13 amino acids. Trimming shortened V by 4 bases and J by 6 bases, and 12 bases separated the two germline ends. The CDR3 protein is CASSRIGGDTQYF. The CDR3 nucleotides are TGTGCCAGCAGCCGAATAGGCGGGGATACGCAGTATTTT.

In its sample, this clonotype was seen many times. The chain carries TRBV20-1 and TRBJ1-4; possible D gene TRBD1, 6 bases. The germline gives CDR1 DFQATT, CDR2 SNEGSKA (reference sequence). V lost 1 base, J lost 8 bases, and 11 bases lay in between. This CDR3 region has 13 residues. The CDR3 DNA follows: TGCAGTGCTAGAGCGGGGGGCGACGAAAAACTGTTTTTT. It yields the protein CSARAGGDEKLFF.

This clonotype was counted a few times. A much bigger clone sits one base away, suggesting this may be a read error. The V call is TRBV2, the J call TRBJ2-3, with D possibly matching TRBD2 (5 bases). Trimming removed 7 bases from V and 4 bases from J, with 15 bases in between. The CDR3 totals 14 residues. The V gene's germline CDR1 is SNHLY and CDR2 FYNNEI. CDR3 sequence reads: CASIPWLSADTQYF. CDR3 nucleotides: TGTGCCAGCATCCCGTGGCTTAGCGCAGATACGCAGTATTTT.

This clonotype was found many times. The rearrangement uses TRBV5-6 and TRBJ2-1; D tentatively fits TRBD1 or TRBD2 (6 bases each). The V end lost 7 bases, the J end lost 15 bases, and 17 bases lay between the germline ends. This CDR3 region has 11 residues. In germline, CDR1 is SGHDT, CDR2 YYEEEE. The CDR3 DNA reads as TGTGCCAGCTTTCAGAGGGGGGTACTGTTCTTC. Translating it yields CASFQRGVLFF.

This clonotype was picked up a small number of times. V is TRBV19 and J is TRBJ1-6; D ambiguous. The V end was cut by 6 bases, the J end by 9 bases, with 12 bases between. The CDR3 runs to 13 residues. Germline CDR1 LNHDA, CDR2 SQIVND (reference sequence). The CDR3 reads CASRTLTGSPLHF. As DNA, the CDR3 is TGTGCCAGTAGAACGTTGACCGGTTCACCCCTCCACTTT.

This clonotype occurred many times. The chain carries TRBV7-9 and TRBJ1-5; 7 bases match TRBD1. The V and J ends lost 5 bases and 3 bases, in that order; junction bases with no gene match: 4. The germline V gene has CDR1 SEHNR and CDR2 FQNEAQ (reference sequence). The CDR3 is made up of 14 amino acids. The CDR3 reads CASSPTGFNQPQHF. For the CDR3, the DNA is TGTGCCAGCAGCCCGACAGGGTTCAATCAGCCCCAGCATTTT.

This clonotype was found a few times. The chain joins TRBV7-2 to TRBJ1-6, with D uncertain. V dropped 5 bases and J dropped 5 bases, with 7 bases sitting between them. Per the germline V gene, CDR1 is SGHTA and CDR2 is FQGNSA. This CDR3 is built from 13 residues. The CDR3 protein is CASSPHDNSPLHF. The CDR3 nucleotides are TGTGCCAGCAGCCCCCACGATAATTCACCCCTCCACTTT.